This TCR beta chain was identified in a study of technical replicates of blood from four donors. Germline loops: CDR1 SGHTA, CDR2 FQGNSA. V was trimmed by 1 base and J by 4 bases, leaving 14 bases between them. The CDR3 is made up of 17 amino acids. Clones were sequenced by immunoSEQ multiplex PCR, and TCRdb holds only the in-frame ones, with some missing. The sample carries some 70,000 clones, approximately 90% recorded once. This clonotype was obtained from a human donor in good health. Some clones in this sample may be carry-over from other donors' samples. This rearrangement joins TRBV7-2 to TRBJ1-6; D perhaps matches TRBD1 (6 bases). The source material was PBMCs. The CDR3 DNA sequence: TGTGCCAGCAGCTTAGTAGGGGGGGCAGCTTATAATTCACCCCTCCACTTT. It specifies CASSLVGGAAYNSPLHF.